The TCR beta chain described here comes from a study of cytomegalovirus exposure and HLA in healthy donors. On the study more broadly: A prior analysis found more than 90 million unique TCR beta sequences from around 190 million T cells.

Vbeta (60) and Jbeta (13) primers were used in the PCR. Libraries were prepared by immunoSEQ multiplex PCR; TCRdb keeps only in-frame clonotypes and omits some of them. This sample carries around 60,000 clones, 75% to 85% of them seen once, and the ten largest clones take roughly 51%. CDR3 length: 14 residues. Germline assignment: CDR1 KGHSH and CDR2 LQKENI. Trimming at V came to 3 bases and at J to 4 bases, leaving 5 bases not matched to a gene. This sequence originates from a man aged 50 or older in good health and CMV-seropositive. Sequencing input: PBMCs. This sequence joins TRBV18 and TRBJ2-7, with 8 bases identical to TRBD1. The CDR3 spells CASSPQTGEYEQYF. The CDR3 nucleotides read TGTGCCAGCTCACCTCAGACAGGGGAATACGAGCAGTACTTC.